This T cell receptor (beta chain) is from a study of cytomegalovirus exposure and HLA in healthy donors. Study findings and constraints: Analysis was carried out at a later point, and it linked a missense DCLRE1C variant to TCR beta V- and J-gene trimming.

This clone was picked up a small number of times. Antigen unknown. In the PCR, 60 Vbeta and 13 Jbeta primers were used. Method: immunoSEQ multiplex PCR; TCRdb's copy keeps in-frame clones and lacks some. The sample holds more than 140,000 clones, roughly 82% seen once. The receptor was derived from a man younger than 35 in good health and CMV-seropositive. The sample was PBMCs.

This chain's CDR3 is CASSLARTGGLLEDTIYF. CDR3 sequence (DNA): TGTGCCAGCAGCTTAGCGCGTACAGGGGGCCTCTTGGAAGACACCATATATTTT. The genes are TRBV7-8 and TRBJ1-3; the match to TRBD1 covers 9 bases. The CDR3 contains 18 residues. Trimming at V came to 0 bases and at J to 8 bases, leaving 14 bases not matched to a gene. Germline CDR1 is SGHVS and CDR2 is FQNEAQ.